These T cell receptor beta chains were read from a single sample in a study of PD-L1 blockade in urothelial cancer. Using immunoSEQ multiplex PCR, the repertoire was profiled, and TCRdb retains in-frame clones only, with some absent. There are 25,000 to 30,000 clones in the sample; 70% to 90% occur only once, and roughly 3% lies in the top ten. Sequencing used PBMCs, obtained around atezolizumab (anti-PD-L1) treatment. Receptors were obtained from a man aged 50-60 years with urothelial cancer. CDR3s include the opening cysteine and the closing phenylalanine or tryptophan. A D gene is named only where the DNA matches it firmly. Clone size is shown for a subset of rows, as once, few, many or a class of expanded clone.

CDR3 length,clone size,V gene,J gene,D gene,CDR3 protein,CDR3 DNA
18,NA,TRBV13,TRBJ1-1,TRBD1,CASTPGERDRGENTEAFF,TGTGCCAGCACCCCGGGAGAGCGGGACAGGGGTGAAAACACTGAAGCTTTCTTT
12,NA,TRBV7-2,TRBJ1-2,NA,CASSLRQSRHTF,TGTGCCAGCAGCTTGAGACAGTCCAGGCACACCTTC
14,NA,TRBV6-5,TRBJ2-7,TRBD2,CASSYALAGVEQYF,TGTGCCAGCAGTTACGCCCTAGCGGGAGTCGAGCAGTACTTC
15,NA,TRBV10-3,TRBJ2-6,TRBD2,CAAGLAASGANVLTF,TGTGCCGCGGGACTAGCGGCCTCTGGGGCCAACGTCCTGACTTTC
15,NA,TRBV27,TRBJ2-7,TRBD2,CASSLSLGGGDEQYF,TGTGCCAGCAGTTTATCGCTCGGGGGGGGAGACGAGCAGTACTTC
14,NA,TRBV2,TRBJ1-6,NA,CASSEGGIGSPLHF,TGTGCCAGCAGTGAAGGGGGCATCGGTTCACCCCTCCACTTT
16,once,TRBV5-1,TRBJ1-6,TRBD1,CASSPGTAGNGAPLHF,TGCGCCAGCAGCCCCGGGACAGCAGGAAACGGGGCGCCCCTCCACTTT
16,NA,TRBV7-8,TRBJ2-1,TRBD2,CASGSGLAGGNNEQFF,TGTGCCAGCGGATCCGGATTAGCGGGGGGGAACAATGAGCAGTTCTTC
16,once,TRBV7-3,TRBJ2-2,NA,CASSPRWTTNTGELFF,TGTGCCAGCAGCCCACGGTGGACTACGAACACCGGGGAGCTGTTTTTT
15,NA,TRBV2,TRBJ1-6,TRBD1,CASRGGQGVNSPLHF,TGTGCCAGCAGGGGGGGACAGGGGGTGAATTCACCCCTCCACTTT
13,NA,TRBV30,TRBJ1-2,NA,CAWRMQARYGYTF,TGTGCCTGGAGAATGCAGGCGCGCTATGGCTACACCTTC
14,NA,TRBV4-3,TRBJ2-7,TRBD1,CASSHGTGNYEQYF,TGCGCCAGCAGCCACGGGACAGGGAACTACGAGCAGTACTTC
17,NA,TRBV18,TRBJ2-4,TRBD2,CASSPAAGGLGKNIQYF,TGTGCCAGCTCACCAGCGGCGGGGGGGCTTGGCAAAAACATTCAGTACTTC